The 20 T cell receptor beta chains reported below all come from one sample, sequenced in a study of blood T cell repertoires in COVID-19. This table comes from immunoSEQ multiplex PCR, and its TCRdb copy is limited to in-frame clones, with some not included. The sample records more than 85,000 clones, 70% to 90% being singletons. The material sequenced was peripheral blood. The receptors shown here come from a woman of 80 years or more with acute or convalescent COVID-19.

The chain has TRBV29-1 and TRBJ1-2; maybe TRBD1 (5 bases). The CDR3 extends over 13 amino acids. Germline CDR1 reads SQVTM; CDR2 reads ANQGSEA. Trimming took 4 bases from V and 7 from J, leaving 16 bases between them. In DNA form, the CDR3 reads TGCAGCGTTGTATTTGCAGGGTCGGTTGGCTACACCTTC. It specifies CSVVFAGSVGYTF.

This sequence joins TRBV4-2 and TRBJ2-6; weak D call: TRBD1 (6 bases). Germline values: CDR1 LGHNA, CDR2 YNFKEQ. The CDR3 sequence is 20 residues long. V dropped 0 bases and J dropped 0 bases, with 18 bases sitting between them. The CDR3 spells CASSQEVTGHRPSGANVLTF. DNA for the CDR3: TGTGCCAGCAGCCAAGAGGTCACGGGACACCGACCCTCTGGGGCCAACGTCCTGACTTTC.

The CDR3 reads CASSPTSGGTPQYF. In DNA form, the CDR3 reads TGTGCCAGCAGCCCGACTAGCGGGGGGACCCCGCAGTATTTT. V is TRBV4-2 and J is TRBJ2-3, with 13 bases lining up with TRBD2. CDR3 length: 14 amino acids. Germline assignment: CDR1 LGHNA and CDR2 YNFKEQ. After removal of 4 bases from V and 10 bases from J, the junction contained 5 bases not matched to a gene.

This sequence joins TRBV23-1 and TRBJ1-6, with D hard to call. TRBV23-1 is known as an ORF, though its function is uncertain. The CDR3 covers 17 residues. V dropped 6 bases and J dropped 10 bases, with 25 bases sitting between them. CDR3 amino acids: CASRSPGYGALESPLHF. As DNA, the CDR3 is TGCGCCAGCAGGTCTCCGGGATACGGCGCCCTTGAATCACCCCTCCACTTT.

The gene calls are TRBV5-8 and TRBJ2-2; maybe TRBD1 (6 bases). Germline assignment: CDR1 SGHTS and CDR2 YDEGEE. CDR3 size: 15 residues. Trimming pared 6 bases from V and 2 bases from J, leaving 14 bases between. The CDR3 protein is CASNPLGANTGELFF. Written as DNA, the CDR3 is TGTGCCAGCAACCCGCTGGGGGCTAACACCGGGGAGCTGTTTTTT.

The chain employs TRBV30 and TRBJ2-7, with D perhaps matching TRBD1 (5 bases). The V gene lost 3 bases and the J gene lost 2 bases, with 11 bases spanning the gap. CDR1 and CDR2 (germline): GTSNPN, SVGIG (reference sequence). CDR3 size: 13 residues. The CDR3 region has the DNA TGTGCCTGGAGCGGACACCTTCCCTACGAGCAGTACTTC. Residues: CAWSGHLPYEQYF.

A few counts support this clone. The chain recombines TRBV3-1 (or the pseudogene TRBV3-2) with TRBJ1-1, with 7 bases lining up with TRBD1. This CDR3 region has 14 residues. Trimming cost V 1 base and J 5 bases; bases outside gene matches: 4. Germline assignment: CDR1 LGHDT and CDR2 YNNKEL (reference sequence). CDR3 nucleotide sequence: TGTGCCAGCAGCCAAGTGAGGGGGCGGACTGAAGCTTTCTTT. Its protein is CASSQVRGRTEAFF.

This chain uses TRBV3-1 (or the pseudogene TRBV3-2) with TRBJ2-5; D might be TRBD2 (6 bases). The CDR3 covers 17 residues. Trimming stripped 0 bases from V and 3 bases from J, with 17 bases between. Germline CDR1 and CDR2: LGHDT and YNNKEL (reference sequence). In DNA, the CDR3 is TGTGCCAGCAGCCAAGAAAAACTAGGGGAGCGGGAAGAGACCCAGTACTTC. It is translated as CASSQEKLGEREETQYF.

The rearrangement uses TRBV3-1 (or the pseudogene TRBV3-2) and TRBJ2-3, with TRBD2 matching 14 bases. CDR1 and CDR2 (germline): LGHDT, YNNKEL (reference sequence). Unmatched junction bases numbered 6, after V lost 1 base and J lost 6 bases. CDR3 length: 17 amino acids. CDR3 protein: CASSQGGGLAGVDTQYF. CDR3 bases: TGTGCCAGCAGCCAAGGAGGGGGACTAGCGGGGGTGGATACGCAGTATTTT.

This chain uses TRBV29-1 with TRBJ2-3; 7 bases are a match to TRBD2. J was trimmed by 4 bases and V by 1 base; bases with no gene match: 8. Germline loops: CDR1 SQVTM, CDR2 ANQGSEA. The CDR3 extends over 15 amino acids. For the CDR3, the DNA is TGCAGCGTTGAAGGGGGGGGATCAGGTGCAGATACGCAGTATTTT. Its translation: CSVEGGGSGADTQYF.

The gene calls are TRBV9 and TRBJ2-7; maybe TRBD2 (6 bases). This CDR3 comprises 14 residues. V was cut by 4 bases and J by 7 bases, with 18 bases left in between. Germline lookup yields CDR1 SGDLS and CDR2 YYNGEE. The CDR3 protein is CASSPTGVSREQYF. In nucleotides, the CDR3 is TGTGCCAGCAGCCCCACGGGGGTTTCTAGGGAGCAGTACTTC. Full variable domain (missing parts from reference TRBV9 and TRBJ2-7): DSGVTQTPKHLITATGQRVTLRCSPRSGDLSVYWYQQSLDQGLQFLIQYYNGEERAKGNILERFSAQQFPDLHSELNLSSLELGDSALYFCASSPTGVSREQYFGPGTRLTVT.

The chain employs TRBV10-1 and TRBJ1-2, with TRBD1 matching over 7 bases. Trimming took 8 bases from V and 7 from J; bases not matched to a gene: 7. Germline CDR1 is WNHNN and CDR2 is SYGVQD (reference sequence). The CDR3 contains 12 residues. In DNA, the CDR3 is TGCGCCAGCCCTTCACAGGGGTCTGGCTACACCTTC. Protein: CASPSQGSGYTF.

The chain carries TRBV19 and TRBJ1-1; D possibly corresponds to TRBD1 (6 bases). The CDR3 is 13 residues long. Germline CDR1 is LNHDA and CDR2 is SQIVND (reference sequence). The V end was cut by 8 bases, the J end by 4 bases, with 14 bases between. The CDR3 loop reads CASHTGLATEAFF. In nucleotides, the CDR3 is TGTGCCAGTCACACAGGGTTAGCCACTGAAGCTTTCTTT.

This rearrangement joins TRBV6-4 to TRBJ1-6; D is undetermined. V lost 4 bases to trimming and J lost 6 bases, with 10 bases between them. The CDR3 is 14 residues long. Per germline, CDR1 MRHNA and CDR2 SNTAGT. CDR3 nucleotides: TGTGCCAGCAGTGCGGGAATTAGTAATTCACCCCTCCACTTT. It specifies CASSAGISNSPLHF.

This chain links TRBV29-1 with TRBJ1-2, with 9 positions matching TRBD1. This CDR3 is built from 16 residues. Looked up from germline, CDR1 is SQVTM and CDR2 is ANQGSEA. The J segment lost 5 bases and the V segment lost 3 bases, leaving 13 bases of the junction unmatched. DNA of the CDR3: TGCAGCGTTGATGGGACAGGGCTCCAGGGGGTGTATGGCTACACCTTC. Encoded protein: CSVDGTGLQGVYGYTF.

The genes are TRBV3-1 (or the pseudogene TRBV3-2) and TRBJ2-7; 9 bases are a match to TRBD1. This CDR3 spans 13 amino acids. The V gene's germline CDR1 is LGHDT and CDR2 YNNKEL (reference sequence). Trimming cost V 4 bases and J 6 bases; bases outside gene matches: 4. The CDR3 nucleotides read TGTGCCAGCAGCCGGGGACAGGGAGCCGAGCAGTACTTC. Translated: CASSRGQGAEQYF.

The J gene is TRBJ1-5, the V gene TRBV5-4; D not certain. The CDR3 consists of 13 residues. V lost 0 bases and J 7 bases, leaving 8 bases between the germline ends. The germline V gene encodes CDR1 SGHNT and CDR2 YYREEE (reference sequence). CDR3 nucleotide sequence: TGTGCCAGCAGCTTGGCGGGGTCCCAGCCCCAGCATTTT. Amino acid sequence: CASSLAGSQPQHF.

CDR3 in amino acids: CAISETAGTTKSPPDTQYF. The CDR3 nucleotides read TGTGCCATCAGTGAGACCGCCGGGACAACCAAGTCCCCCCCAGATACGCAGTATTTT. The chain has TRBV10-3 and TRBJ2-3, with D possibly TRBD1 on 6 matching bases. Germline V gives CDR1 ENHRY, CDR2 SYGVKD. Trimming removed 2 bases from V and 4 bases from J, with 25 bases in between. The CDR3 covers 19 residues.

This chain connects TRBV5-1 to TRBJ1-2; 8 bases are a match to TRBD1. With 1 base clipped from V and 7 bases from J, the junction kept 3 bases outside the gene matches. This CDR3 has 13 amino acids. The V gene's germline CDR1 is SGHRS and CDR2 YFSETQ. The CDR3 DNA is TGCGCCAGCAGCTTGTCAGGGGGCTCTGGCTACACCTTC. Its translation: CASSLSGGSGYTF.

This sequence joins TRBV28 and TRBJ1-4, with D maybe TRBD1 (5 bases). Germline lookup yields CDR1 MDHEN and CDR2 SYDVKM. This CDR3 is built from 15 residues. The V end was cut by 5 bases, the J end by 4 bases, with 14 bases between. Here the CDR3 reads CASSTSGLGNEKLFF. The CDR3 DNA is TGTGCCAGCAGTACATCAGGGCTGGGTAATGAAAAACTGTTTTTT.